This T cell receptor beta chain was sequenced for a study of blood T cell repertoires in COVID-19. Study context: PBMCs, B-cell-depleted T cells, or T cells provided the cDNA or gDNA that made up the material.

CDR1 is LGHDT and CDR2 is YNNKEL in the germline V gene (reference sequence). J gave up 0 bases and V 1 base, and 6 bases lay outside the gene matches. This CDR3 has 17 residues. As originally analysed: Amplification of reference gene primers was used by the study to estimate nucleated cell counts. TCRdb's table, derived via immunoSEQ multiplex PCR, lists solely in-frame clones and lacks some. From that table come the V and J calls and clone size; the DNA was used to work out D and trimming. The repertoire holds 70,000 or so clones, with around 80% as singletons. Sequencing input: peripheral blood. The genes are TRBV3-1 (or the pseudogene TRBV3-2) and TRBJ2-1; 7 bases agree with TRBD1. This TCR was recovered from a man aged 80 or over with active or convalescent COVID-19. The CDR3 protein is CASSQGSGTASYNEQFF. The CDR3 DNA follows: TGTGCCAGCAGCCAAGGGTCAGGGACAGCCTCCTACAATGAGCAGTTCTTC.